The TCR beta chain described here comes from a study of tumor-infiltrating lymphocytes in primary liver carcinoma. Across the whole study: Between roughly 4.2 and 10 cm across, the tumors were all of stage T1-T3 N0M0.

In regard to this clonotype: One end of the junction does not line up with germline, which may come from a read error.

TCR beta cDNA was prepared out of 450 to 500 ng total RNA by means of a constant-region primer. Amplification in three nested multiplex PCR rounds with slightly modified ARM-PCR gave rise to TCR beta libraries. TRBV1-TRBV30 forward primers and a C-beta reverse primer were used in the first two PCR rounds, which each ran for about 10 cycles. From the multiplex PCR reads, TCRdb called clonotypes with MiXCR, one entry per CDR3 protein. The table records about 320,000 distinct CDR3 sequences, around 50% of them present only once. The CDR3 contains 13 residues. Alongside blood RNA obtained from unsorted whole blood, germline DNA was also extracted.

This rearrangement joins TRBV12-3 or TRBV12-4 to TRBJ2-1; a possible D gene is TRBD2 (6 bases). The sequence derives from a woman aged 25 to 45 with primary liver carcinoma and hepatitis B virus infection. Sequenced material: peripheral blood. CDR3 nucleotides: TGTGCCATCAGTCAACAGGACTACATTGAGCAGTTCTTC. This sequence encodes CAISQQDYIEQFF.